The clone carrying this T cell receptor (beta chain) was detected a few times. Its antigen remains unidentified. CDR1 is MNHEY, CDR2 SVGEGT, per germline. The CDR3 is 12 residues long. This entry comes from a study of blood T cells in healthy people across ages. Study results and limitations: The CMV status of each donor remained undetermined, and this could have confounded shifts in expanded clonotypes.

Combining a sample-barcoded 5' primer with a J-beta primer mix, a second PCR ran for about 6 to 12 cycles. No fewer than 2.5 million CDR3-containing paired-end reads came from each sample. TCRdb reanalysed the 5' RACE reads using MiXCR and keeps one entry per CDR3 protein. The data contain approximately 690,000 distinct CDR3 sequences, about 43% of them singletons. This TCR derives from a man at least 80 years old in good health. The J gene is TRBJ2-7, the V gene TRBV6-2 or TRBV6-3, with TRBD1 matching over 7 bases. The tail of the sequence fits TRBJ2-5 better, so the J call may be wrong. The sequenced material came from blood. The CDR3 sequence: CASINRGETQYF. In nucleotides, the CDR3 is TGTGCCAGCATAAACAGGGGTGAGACCCAGTACTTC.